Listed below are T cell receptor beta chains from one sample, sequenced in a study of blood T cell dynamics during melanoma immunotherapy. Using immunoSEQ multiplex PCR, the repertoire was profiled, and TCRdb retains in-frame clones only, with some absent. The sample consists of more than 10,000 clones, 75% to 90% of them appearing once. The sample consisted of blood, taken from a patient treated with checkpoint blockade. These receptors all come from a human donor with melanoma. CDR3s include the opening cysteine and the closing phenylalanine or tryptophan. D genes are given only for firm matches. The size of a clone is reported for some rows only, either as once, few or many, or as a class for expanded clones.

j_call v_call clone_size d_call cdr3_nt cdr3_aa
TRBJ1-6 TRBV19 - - TGTGCCAGTAGTGTCCCCAGAGGGAATTCACCCCTCCACTTT CASSVPRGNSPLHF
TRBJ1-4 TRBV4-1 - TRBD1 TGCGCCAGCAGCCAAGTCCAGGGGGCTAATGAAAAACTGTTTTTT CASSQVQGANEKLFF
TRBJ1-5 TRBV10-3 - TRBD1 TGTGCCATCAGCCCGGGACAGAATCAGCCCCAGCATTTT CAISPGQNQPQHF
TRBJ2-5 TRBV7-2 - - TGTGCCAGCAGCTTAGTAAGGGCAGAAGAGACCCAGTACTTC CASSLVRAEETQYF
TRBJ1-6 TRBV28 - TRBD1 TGTGCCAGCAGTACAGGGGTCTCAATCAACTCACCCCTCCACTTT CASSTGVSINSPLHF
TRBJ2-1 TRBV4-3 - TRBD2 TGCGCCAGCAGCCAACAACTAGCGGGTGTTGGTAATGAGCAGTTCTTC CASSQQLAGVGNEQFF
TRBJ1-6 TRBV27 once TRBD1 TGTGCCAGCAGTTTAAAGATGGGACAGGGCCTTTCACCCCTCCACTTT CASSLKMGQGLSPLHF
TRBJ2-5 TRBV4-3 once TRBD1 TGCGCCAGCAGCCAAGACCCGGGACAGGGTAGAGAGACCCAGTACTTC CASSQDPGQGRETQYF
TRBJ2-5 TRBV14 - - TGTGCCAGCAGCCAACGAGGGCCACAAGAGACCCAGTACTTC CASSQRGPQETQYF
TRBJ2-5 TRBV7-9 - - TGTGCCAGCAGCTCCCCAGGGGGGCAAGAGACCCAGTACTTC CASSSPGGQETQYF
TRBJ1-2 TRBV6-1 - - TGTGCCAGCAGTACAGCTAACTATGGCTACACCTTC CASSTANYGYTF
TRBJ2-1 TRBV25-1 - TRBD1 TGTGCCAGCAGCGGACAGGGTGCCCGCAATGAGCAGTTCTTC CASSGQGARNEQFF
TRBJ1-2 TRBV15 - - TGTGCCACCAGCAGAGAGGGAGTAAACTATGGCTACACCTTC CATSREGVNYGYTF
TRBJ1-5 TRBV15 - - TGTGCCACCAGCAGAGATCCTTCCCCGGGACAGCCCCAGCATTTT CATSRDPSPGQPQHF
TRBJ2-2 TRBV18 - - TGTGCCAGCTCGGCCCTAGGCGATATCGATAACACCGGGGAGCTGTTTTTT CASSALGDIDNTGELFF
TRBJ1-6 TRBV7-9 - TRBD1 TGTGCCAGCAGCTTCCAACAGGGGAATTCACCCCTCCACTTT CASSFQQGNSPLHF
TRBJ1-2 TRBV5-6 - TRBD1 TGTGCCAGCAGCCCAAGACGGACAGGGATTAATGGCTACACCTTC CASSPRRTGINGYTF
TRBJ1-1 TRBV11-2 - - TGTGCCAGCAGCCCGAACACTGAAGCTTTCTTT CASSPNTEAFF
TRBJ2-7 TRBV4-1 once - TGCGCCAGCAGCCGCTCAACGGGGGCGAGCTCCTACGAGCAGTACTTC CASSRSTGASSYEQYF
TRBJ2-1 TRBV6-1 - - TGTGCCAGCAGTGGAAGGCGGGATTCTAGGAATGAGCAGTTCTTC CASSGRRDSRNEQFF
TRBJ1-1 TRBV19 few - TGTGCCAGTAGTATCGGCGGGGGGAGGTACGCTGAAGCTTTCTTT CASSIGGGRYAEAFF
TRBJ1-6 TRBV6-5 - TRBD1 TGTGCCAGCCACAGGGGGCGCGGTGGTTCACCCCTCCACTTT CASHRGRGGSPLHF
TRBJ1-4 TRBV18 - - TGTGCCAGCTCTCCTGGTCGGGAAAAACTGTTTTTT CASSPGREKLFF
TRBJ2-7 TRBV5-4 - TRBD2 TGTGCCAGCAGCTTGGACCCGACTAGCGGGACCTCCTACGAGCAGTACTTC CASSLDPTSGTSYEQYF
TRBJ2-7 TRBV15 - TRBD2 TGTGCCACCAGCACTGGACTAGGTCTCGAGCAGTACTTC CATSTGLGLEQYF
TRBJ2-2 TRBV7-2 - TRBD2 TGTGCCAGCAGCTCTTCCAAGCTAGCGGGAGTACAGACCGGGGAGCTGTTTTTT CASSSSKLAGVQTGELFF
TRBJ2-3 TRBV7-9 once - TGTGCCAGCGGCTATCCAAGCACAGATACGCAGTATTTT CASGYPSTDTQYF
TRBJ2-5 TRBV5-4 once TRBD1 TGTGCCAGCAGCGACAGGGAAGAGACCCAGTACTTC CASSDREETQYF
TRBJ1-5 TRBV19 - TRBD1 TGTGCCAGTAGTGAGACAGGGGGCAATCAGCCCCAGCATTTT CASSETGGNQPQHF
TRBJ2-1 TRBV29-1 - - TGCAGCGCCAGGGGACCAGGGTATACGGTTAAGAATGAGCAGTTCTTC CSARGPGYTVKNEQFF
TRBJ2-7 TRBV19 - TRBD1 TGTGCCAGTAGTCCCGGGACAGGGGGCAACTACGAGCAGTACTTC CASSPGTGGNYEQYF
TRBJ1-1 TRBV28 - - TGTGCCAGCAGTTCACTCGTCGGAGCTTTCTTT CASSSLVGAFF
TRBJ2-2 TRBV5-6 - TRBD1 TGTGCCAGCAGTGGACAGGGGGCAAACACCGGGGAGCTGTTTTTT CASSGQGANTGELFF
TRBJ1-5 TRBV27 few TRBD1 TGTGCCAGCAGGGGGGGACAGGCCCATCAGCCCCAGCATTTT CASRGGQAHQPQHF
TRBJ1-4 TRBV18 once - TGTGCCAGCTCACCCGGAGGGGGGCGAGAAAAACTGTTTTTT CASSPGGGREKLFF
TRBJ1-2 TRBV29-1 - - TGCAGCGTTGAGGCCGGCCGCGGTGGCTACACCTTC CSVEAGRGGYTF
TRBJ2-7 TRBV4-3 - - TGCGCCAGCAGCCACATCCCGGGGTCTGGCTACGAGCAGTACTTC CASSHIPGSGYEQYF
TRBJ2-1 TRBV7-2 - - TGTGCCAGCAGCTTTACAGGGTCCAATGAGCAGTTCTTC CASSFTGSNEQFF
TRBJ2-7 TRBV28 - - TGTGCCAGCGCGCGGGATACCCCCTCCTACGAGCAGTACTTC CASARDTPSYEQYF
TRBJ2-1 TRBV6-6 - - TGTGCCAGCTGGGGGTTCTCCTACAATGAGCAGTTCTTC CASWGFSYNEQFF
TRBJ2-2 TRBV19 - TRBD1 TGTGCCAGTAGTAACCCGGGACAGGGGATCACCGGGGAGCTGTTTTTT CASSNPGQGITGELFF
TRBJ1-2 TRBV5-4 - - TGTGCCAGCAGCAGAGTTCAGGGGCATGGCTACACCTTC CASSRVQGHGYTF
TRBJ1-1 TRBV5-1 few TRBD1 TGCGCCAGCAAAGTAGGGGGCTCATCCACTGAAGCTTTCTTT CASKVGGSSTEAFF
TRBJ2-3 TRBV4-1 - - TGCGCCAGCAGCCAAATCGGACTACGCACAGATACGCAGTATTTT CASSQIGLRTDTQYF
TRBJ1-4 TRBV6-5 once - TGTGCCAGCAGTTGGCAGAGGAATGAAAAACTGTTTTTT CASSWQRNEKLFF
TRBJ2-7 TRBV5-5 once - TGTGCCAGCAGCTTACCGGACGGATCCTACGAGCAGTACTTC CASSLPDGSYEQYF
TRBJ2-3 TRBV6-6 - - TGTGCCGCGGGGACAGACACAGATACGCAGTATTTT CAAGTDTDTQYF
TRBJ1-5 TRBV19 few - TGTGCCAGTAGTACCCCGGTGAGGGTCGCTAATCAGCCCCAGCATTTT CASSTPVRVANQPQHF
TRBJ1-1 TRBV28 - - TGTGCCAGCAGTCCCAGCGGGATTTCGAACACTGAAGCTTTCTTT CASSPSGISNTEAFF